This T cell receptor (beta chain) was found in a study of blood T cell repertoires in COVID-19 (dated by TCRdb to the early 2020s). For context, the study as a whole: Samples from collaborators originated in the United States, Italy and Spain and spanned both the acute and convalescent phases of COVID-19. Nearly every sample came with metadata listing a de-identified subject ID, COVID-19 status, age in years and sex. A freely available public database, intended as a resource for researchers studying the immune response to SARS-CoV-2, is where the repertoires were released. The dataset comprised deeply sampled blood TCRbeta repertoires from subjects exposed to, actively infected with, or recovered from COVID-19. HLA class I and class II types, where available, came from metadata supplied by the sample provider rather than from assay-based typing. Samples came from the ongoing ImmuneRACE study (first 160 participants) plus 1,254 subjects from 6 global collaborators. The prospective study material was composed of cDNA or gDNA derived from T cells, B-cell-depleted T cells, or PBMCs.

The immunoSEQ Assay, a bias-controlled multiplex PCR, was used to amplify TCRbeta CDR3 regions from genomic DNA. Concerning the study's data processing: The number of nucleated cells in each sample was estimated by amplification of reference gene primers within the assay. To quantify the absolute abundance of each unique TCRbeta CDR3 rearrangement, sequence reads were collapsed and filtered. For each sample, productive Simpson clonality was calculated by taking the square root of Simpson's diversity index across productive rearrangements. TCRdb obtained this table from immuneACCESS and retained in-frame rearrangements with V and J assigned. These tables miss some clones; where compared with another copy, unresolved V genes account for less than half of the shortfall, and the remainder is unexplained. The D gene and trimming were derived from the DNA, and the V and J assignments and clone size from that table. The sample table shows about 160,000 clones, and less than 85% are seen once. 6.5% to 8.5% of the sample goes to the ten largest clones.

On this clone itself: Its antigen is still unknown. Base qualities are not recorded, but no much larger clone differs from it by a single base.

Study-level results and caveats: How much clinical and demographic metadata was included differed by source and by participant, and the metadata was provided uncurated.

CDR1 SGDLS and CDR2 YYNGEE were looked up in the germline V gene. There are 14 amino acids in the CDR3, from cysteine to phenylalanine inclusive. The retained sequence is limited to the CDR3, 42 bases, with the frame set at the first base. Trimming takes 5 bases from V and 0 bases from J, and the germline ends sit 9 bases apart. In Seattle, one collaborating source enrolled patients while the infection was active and tracked those patients longitudinally over the course of disease. Each collaborating institution followed its own protocols to collect whole blood in K2EDTA tubes. For TCRbeta analysis, collaborators shipped samples in one of three forms: frozen whole blood, isolated PBMCs, or DNA extracted from either of those sample types.

The chain is assembled from TRBV9 and TRBJ1-3, with TRBD1 as a weak D call on 5 bases. This clonotype originated in a woman in her thirties or forties with COVID-19, enrolled during active disease. The sequencing input was peripheral blood. The CDR3 reads as follows: CASSRQISGNTIYF. The nucleotides are TGTGCCAGCAGTAGACAGATCTCTGGAAACACCATATATTTT.